What follows is one TCR beta chain and its context. The antigen remains undetermined. This entry belongs to a study of shared clonotypes between healthy human individuals. Overall study results and limits: A generally larger estimated richness was seen in naive subsets than in memory subsets.

The CDR3 totals 12 residues. V dropped 7 bases and J dropped 4; count of bases not matched to a gene: 3. Germline CDR1 is SNHLY and CDR2 is FYNNEI. CD8 cells classed as naive were CD45RO-negative and positively selected for CCR7, excluding terminally differentiated effector memory CD45RA+ cells. Method: immunoSEQ multiplex PCR; TCRdb's copy keeps in-frame clones and lacks some. The repertoire consists of about 680,000 clones, with about 92% occurring once and the leading ten covering roughly 24%. J is TRBJ1-1 and V is TRBV2; 7 positions match TRBD1. The TCR originated in a man under 40 in good health. Sequenced material: naive CD8+ T cells sorted from blood. CDR3 bases: TGTGCCAGCATCCCAGGGGGCACTGAAGCTTTCTTT. Protein sequence: CASIPGGTEAFF. The full variable domain, its missing parts supplied by reference TRBV2 and TRBJ1-1, is EPEVTQTPSHQVTQMGQEVILRCVPISNHLYFYWYRQILGQKVEFLVSFYNNEISEKSEIFDDQFSVERPDGSNFTLKIRSTKLEDSAMYFCASIPGGTEAFFGQGTRLTVV.